The 15 T cell receptor beta chains in this list originate from one sample, sequenced in a study of T cells after yellow fever vaccination. TCRdb independently ran MiXCR on the 5' RACE reads; one entry per CDR3 protein. This repertoire shows fewer than 500,000 distinct CDR3 sequences, 18% found once; its top ten account for 15% to 20%. The sample was PBMCs, taken before the yellow fever booster vaccination. These receptors originate from a man aged 18 to 30 who received the YFV17D yellow fever vaccine.

The chain employs TRBV12-3 or TRBV12-4 and TRBJ2-1, with 12 bases lining up with TRBD2. The junction had 8 bases not matched to a gene; V was cut back by 4 bases and J by 7 bases. The CDR3 consists of 16 residues. This CDR3 reads CASSSLAGGYQNEQFF. CDR3 nucleotide sequence: TGTGCCAGCAGTTCCCTAGCGGGGGGGTATCAAAATGAGCAGTTCTTC.

CDR3 sequence: CASSLTGRGEQYV. CDR3 bases: TGTGCCAGCAGCCTGACAGGGAGGGGCGAGCAGTACGTC. The V gene is TRBV12-3 or TRBV12-4, the J gene TRBJ2-7; tentatively, D is TRBD1 or TRBD2 (7 bases each). The V and J ends lost 6 bases and 6 bases respectively, with 15 bases between them. The CDR3 is 13 residues long.

On this clonotype: A single base separates this from a much larger clone, so it may be a read error. This CDR3 fails to terminate in the conserved phenylalanine or tryptophan, so it likely reflects a read error. CDR3 coding DNA: TGCAGCGTCCGACGAATTGCAGGGTCCTATGGCTACACCTTA. This encodes CSVRRIAGSYGYTL. V gene TRBV29-1 combines with J gene TRBJ1-2, with D tentatively TRBD1 (5 bases). The CDR3 contains 14 residues. Trimming pared 6 bases from V and 4 bases from J, leaving 18 bases between. Per the germline V gene, CDR1 is SQVTM and CDR2 is ANQGSEA.

The genes are TRBV5-1 and TRBJ1-2; a possible D gene is TRBD1 (6 bases). CDR3 length: 14 amino acids. V lost 5 bases to trimming and J lost 3 bases, with 14 bases between them. CDR1 is SGHRS, CDR2 YFSETQ, per germline. The CDR3 here is CASRIPGEDYGYTF. CDR3 DNA sequence: TGCGCCAGCAGAATCCCAGGGGAGGACTATGGCTACACCTTC.

The rearrangement joins TRBV30 to TRBJ1-5; no clear D gene. From germline, CDR1 is GTSNPN and CDR2 SVGIG (reference sequence). The CDR3 is 13 residues long. V was shortened by 1 base and J by 4 bases, with 8 bases between the two germline ends. The CDR3 here is CAWSGEGNQPQHF. As DNA, the CDR3 is TGTGCCTGGAGTGGAGAAGGGAATCAGCCCCAGCATTTT.

There are a few counts of this clonotype. The chain has TRBV9 and TRBJ2-2; 10 bases map to TRBD2. Losses at the gene ends were 4 bases for V and 7 bases for J; bases not matched to a gene: 7. This CDR3 is built from 15 residues. Per the germline V gene, CDR1 is SGDLS and CDR2 is YYNGEE. CDR3 sequence reads: CASSSSGGAVGELFF. CDR3 nucleotide sequence: TGTGCCAGCAGCTCGAGCGGGGGGGCGGTCGGGGAGCTGTTTTTT.

A single count supports this clonotype. This chain connects TRBV7-2 to TRBJ2-1; 10 bases are a match to TRBD2. The trim removed 6 bases at V and 6 bases at J, leaving 5 bases unmatched. CDR1 is SGHTA, CDR2 FQGNSA, per germline. This CDR3 has 14 residues. DNA of the CDR3: TGTGCCAGCAGGTATAGCGGGGGGAGCAATGAGCAGTTCTTC. This codes for CASRYSGGSNEQFF.

In its sample, this clonotype was seen a few times. The chain has TRBV5-4 and TRBJ2-1, with D possibly being TRBD1 (5 bases). This CDR3 is built from 14 residues. CDR1 and CDR2 from the germline V gene are SGHNT and YYREEE (reference sequence). V was shortened by 3 bases and J by 4 bases, with 11 bases between the two germline ends. CDR3 nucleotides: TGTGCCAGCAGCTCAAGCGACAGATACAATGAGCAGTTCTTC. It is translated as CASSSSDRYNEQFF. The whole variable domain, filled in from reference TRBV5-4 and TRBJ2-1, reads ETGVTQSPTHLIKTRGQQVTLRCSSQSGHNTVSWYQQALGQGPQFIFQYYREEENGRGNFPPRFSGLQFPNYSSELNVNALELDDSALYLCASSSSDRYNEQFFGPGTRLTVL.

V usage is TRBV7-9 and J usage is TRBJ2-7; TRBD2 agrees at 7 bases. After removal of 0 bases from V and 5 bases from J, the junction contained 4 bases not matched to a gene. From germline, CDR1 is SEHNR and CDR2 FQNEAQ (reference sequence). CDR3 length equals 14 residues. The CDR3 is CASSLAGEGNEQYV. In DNA form, the CDR3 reads TGTGCCAGCAGCTTAGCGGGGGAGGGTAACGAGCAGTACGTC.

The J gene is TRBJ1-2, the V gene TRBV5-6, with D perhaps matching TRBD1 (5 bases). The ends were cut back, 3 bases at V and 5 bases at J, with 14 bases in the middle. Per germline, CDR1 SGHDT and CDR2 YYEEEE. The CDR3 contains 14 residues. The CDR3 DNA reads TGTGCCAGCAGCTCGGCCCGGGGCGGATATGGCTACACCTTC. It is translated as CASSSARGGYGYTF.

This clonotype has more than one count but fewer than ten. The rearrangement joins TRBV6-6 to TRBJ1-1; the D is unclear. This CDR3 is built from 14 residues. CDR1 and CDR2 (germline): MNHNY, SVGAGI (reference sequence). V was cut by 6 bases and J by 0 bases, with 11 bases left in between. The CDR3 sequence is CASRYGDMNTEAFF. Here the CDR3 DNA reads TGTGCCAGCAGGTACGGCGACATGAACACTGAAGCTTTCTTT.

This clonotype was counted at least ten times. The chain combines TRBV7-6 with TRBJ1-5; possibly TRBD1 for D (6 bases). CDR3 length: 14 amino acids. Per germline, CDR1 SGHVS and CDR2 FNYEAQ. Trimming took off 4 bases at V and 2 bases at J, with 9 bases between the two ends. CDR3 in DNA: TGTGCCAGCAGCTCTTCAGGGGGCAATCAGCCCCAGCATTTT. This codes for CASSSSGGNQPQHF. The full variable domain, its missing parts supplied by reference TRBV7-6 and TRBJ1-5, is GAGVSQSPRYKVTKRGQDVALRCDPISGHVSLYWYRQALGQGPEFLTYFNYEAQQDKSGLPNDRFSAERPEGSISTLTIQRTEQRDSAMYRCASSSSGGNQPQHFGDGTRLSIL.

V usage is TRBV7-9 and J usage is TRBJ1-1, with 7 bases matching TRBD1. J was trimmed by 4 bases and V by 4 bases; bases with no gene match: 6. The germline gives CDR1 SEHNR, CDR2 FQNEAQ (reference sequence). This CDR3 comprises 14 residues. CDR3 DNA: TGTGCCAGCAGCTCCCGACAGGGTCTCACTGAAGCTTTCTTT. Its translation is CASSSRQGLTEAFF.

The chain links TRBV9 to TRBJ1-5; D call uncertain. The V end lost 6 bases, the J end lost 7 bases, and 11 bases lay between the germline ends. The CDR3 runs 12 residues. Per germline, CDR1 SGDLS and CDR2 YYNGEE. In nucleotides, the CDR3 is TGTGCCAGCAAGGTGCCGGGGCAGCCCCAGCATTTT. This translates into CASKVPGQPQHF. Looking up the rest from reference TRBV9 and TRBJ1-5 gives the full variable domain: DSGVTQTPKHLITATGQRVTLRCSPRSGDLSVYWYQQSLDQGLQFLIQYYNGEERAKGNILERFSAQQFPDLHSELNLSSLELGDSALYFCASKVPGQPQHFGDGTRLSIL.

The chain links TRBV19 to TRBJ1-1; unclear D gene. This CDR3 has 15 amino acids. Deletions cut 6 bases from V and 2 bases from J, with 16 bases between. Germline-derived CDR1 and CDR2 are LNHDA and SQIVND (reference sequence). The CDR3 nucleotides are TGTGCCAGTAGGACCTTTCGCACGGCCAACACTGAAGCTTTCTTT. Its translation: CASRTFRTANTEAFF. The full variable domain, in which reference TRBV19 and TRBJ1-1 provide the parts outside the CDR3, is DGGITQSPKYLFRKEGQNVTLSCEQNLNHDAMYWYRQDPGQGLRLIYYSQIVNDFQKGDIAEGYSVSREKKESFPLTVTSAQKNPTAFYLCASRTFRTANTEAFFGQGTRLTVV.